This entry is about one TCR beta chain. The data were produced by immunoSEQ multiplex PCR, yet TCRdb's version contains in-frame clones alone and is incomplete. The sample lists approximately 100,000 clones, 70% to 90% occurring once. The germline V gene encodes CDR1 LNHDA and CDR2 SQIVND (reference sequence). The CDR3 consists of 13 residues. V was trimmed by 6 bases and J by 7 bases, leaving 12 bases between them. The data derive from a study of blood T cell repertoires in COVID-19. Overall study context: Sample material is recorded as cDNA or gDNA derived from T cells, B-cell-depleted T cells, or PBMCs.

This sequence originates from a human donor in a cohort sampled during active COVID-19. This sequence joins TRBV19 and TRBJ1-4; no clear D gene. The specimen was peripheral blood. The CDR3 DNA reads TGTGCCAGTAGCTCCGGAGTTCTTGAAAAACTGTTTTTT. Protein: CASSSGVLEKLFF.